The 25 T cell receptor beta chains given below trace back to one sample, sequenced in a study of T cell clones after liver transplantation. Clones were sequenced by immunoSEQ multiplex PCR, and TCRdb holds only the in-frame ones, with some missing. Here the sample spans 85,000 to 130,000 clones, roughly four fifths being singletons. This specimen was CD4+ T cells from blood, taken before liver transplant. The source of these receptors is a human donor who received a liver transplant.

This clone was seen more than once but under ten times. This chain uses TRBV9 with TRBJ2-7, with 9 positions matching TRBD1. The CDR3 has 14 amino acids. V lost 5 bases, J lost 6 bases, and 9 bases stayed unmatched. CDR1 is SGDLS and CDR2 is YYNGEE in the germline V gene. CDR3 sequence: CASSVGQGIGEQYF. The CDR3 DNA is TGTGCCAGCAGTGTTGGACAGGGGATCGGCGAGCAGTACTTC.

This sequence joins TRBV11-3 and TRBJ2-7; 7 nucleotides match TRBD2. This CDR3 comprises 14 residues. Looked up from germline, CDR1 is SGHNT and CDR2 is YENEEA. Germline trimming cut 5 bases from V and 5 bases from J; bases unmatched to any gene: 9. DNA of the CDR3: TGTGCCAGCAGCAAGGGCGGGAGCTGGCACGAGCAGTACTTC. It is translated as CASSKGGSWHEQYF.

This clone was seen a handful of times. This sequence joins TRBV7-2 and TRBJ1-1; D not certain. Germline-derived CDR1 and CDR2 are SGHTA and FQGNSA. This CDR3 contains 14 residues. V was cut by 1 base and J by 2 bases, with 8 bases left in between. In nucleotides, the CDR3 is TGTGCCAGCAGCTTAGGTGGTTTTAACACTGAAGCTTTCTTT. Protein product: CASSLGGFNTEAFF.

The V gene is TRBV4-2, the J gene TRBJ1-2; 9 bases line up with TRBD1. J lost 3 bases, V lost 1 base, and 9 bases had no gene match. CDR1 and CDR2 from the germline V gene are LGHNA and YNFKEQ. This CDR3 has 17 amino acids. Written as DNA, the CDR3 is TGTGCCAGCAGCCAAGGGACAGGGGAAATAAAGGACTATGGCTACACCTTC. As protein: CASSQGTGEIKDYGYTF.

The J gene is TRBJ1-1, the V gene TRBV6-5; D call uncertain. Germline CDR1 MNHEY, CDR2 SVGAGI. V gave up 0 bases and J gave up 5 bases, with 10 bases separating them. The CDR3 has 14 residues. The CDR3 nucleotides are TGTGCCAGCAGTTACTCGGGGAAAGGTACTGAAGCTTTCTTT. This codes for CASSYSGKGTEAFF.

The J gene is TRBJ2-7, the V gene TRBV2; 11 nucleotides line up with TRBD1. Germline assignment: CDR1 SNHLY and CDR2 FYNNEI. This CDR3 has 13 amino acids. V was clipped by 7 bases and J by 5 bases; unmatched bases: 4. For the CDR3, the DNA is TGTGCCAGCACCCGGACAGGGGGCAACGAGCAGTACTTC. Protein: CASTRTGGNEQYF.

V usage is TRBV29-1 and J usage is TRBJ2-2; 10 nucleotides line up with TRBD1. Trimming cost V 7 bases and J 4 bases; bases outside gene matches: 9. Germline V gives CDR1 SQVTM, CDR2 ANQGSEA. The CDR3 is 15 residues long. Written as DNA, the CDR3 is TGCAGCGGCAAGACAGGGGGCGCGGGCACCGGGGAGCTGTTTTTT. It translates to CSGKTGGAGTGELFF.

V and J are TRBV5-1 and TRBJ1-1; D unclear. V gave up 0 bases and J gave up 3 bases, with 18 bases separating them. Germline values: CDR1 SGHRS, CDR2 YFSETQ. This CDR3 contains 17 residues. CDR3 region: CASSLATDRVGDTEAFF. CDR3 bases: TGCGCCAGCAGCTTGGCTACAGATCGAGTAGGTGACACTGAAGCTTTCTTT.

This rearrangement joins TRBV19 to TRBJ1-1; 9 nucleotides agree with TRBD1. The CDR3 has 15 residues. Trimming cost V 5 bases and J 4 bases; bases outside gene matches: 8. Germline assignment: CDR1 LNHDA and CDR2 SQIVND (reference sequence). CDR3 coding DNA: TGTGCCAGTAGTGGCAGGAAACAGGGGGCCACTGAAGCTTTCTTT. This gives the protein CASSGRKQGATEAFF. The complete variable domain, with remaining parts taken from reference TRBV19 and TRBJ1-1, reads DGGITQSPKYLFRKEGQNVTLSCEQNLNHDAMYWYRQDPGQGLRLIYYSQIVNDFQKGDIAEGYSVSREKKESFPLTVTSAQKNPTAFYLCASSGRKQGATEAFFGQGTRLTVV.

This clone was picked up many times. The rearrangement joins TRBV6-5 to TRBJ2-7; D might be TRBD2 (5 bases). Per germline, CDR1 MNHEY and CDR2 SVGAGI. The CDR3 has 14 residues. V was cut by 2 bases and J by 2 bases, with 10 bases left in between. CDR3 loop: CASSYGGPTYEQYF. CDR3 bases: TGTGCCAGCAGTTACGGCGGGCCCACCTACGAGCAGTACTTC.

The chain uses TRBV4-1 and TRBJ2-7; TRBD1 might be the D (5 bases). Germline V gene lookup returns CDR1 MGHRA and CDR2 YSYEKL. The CDR3 contains 15 residues. Trimming took off 0 bases at V and 3 bases at J, with 12 bases between the two ends. The CDR3 DNA is TGCGCCAGCAGCCAAGATCTAGGGGAATTCTACGAGCAGTACTTC. Translating gives CASSQDLGEFYEQYF.

The V gene is TRBV7-8, the J gene TRBJ1-5; D not certain. This CDR3 has 16 amino acids. Trimming removed 0 bases at V and 0 bases at J, with 9 bases between. The germline V gene has CDR1 SGHVS and CDR2 FQNEAQ. The CDR3 sequence: CASSLAPTDSNQPQHF. The CDR3 DNA is TGTGCCAGCAGCTTAGCCCCGACGGATAGCAATCAGCCCCAGCATTTT.

The rearrangement joins TRBV5-4 to TRBJ2-3; D tentatively reads TRBD1 or TRBD2 (5 bases each). The CDR3 length is 13 residues. V gave up 3 bases and J gave up 6 bases, with 11 bases separating them. CDR1 and CDR2 (germline): SGHNT, YYREEE (reference sequence). CDR3 protein: CASSSPEGDTQYF. CDR3 bases: TGTGCCAGCAGCTCGCCTGAGGGGGATACGCAGTATTTT. Based on the CDR3 plus reference TRBV5-4 and TRBJ2-3, the full variable domain is ETGVTQSPTHLIKTRGQQVTLRCSSQSGHNTVSWYQQALGQGPQFIFQYYREEENGRGNFPPRFSGLQFPNYSSELNVNALELDDSALYLCASSSPEGDTQYFGPGTRLTVL.

The chain links TRBV11-2 to TRBJ1-4; D gene unclear. This CDR3 has 15 residues. In germline, CDR1 is SGHAT, CDR2 FQNNGV. The V and J ends lost 1 base and 4 bases respectively, with 10 bases between them. Written as DNA, the CDR3 is TGTGCCAGCAGCTTAGTTGGAGCTCTTAATGAAAAACTGTTTTTT. Amino acids: CASSLVGALNEKLFF. Drawing the rest from reference TRBV11-2 and TRBJ1-4, the complete variable domain is EAGVAQSPRYKIIEKRQSVAFWCNPISGHATLYWYQQILGQGPKLLIQFQNNGVVDDSQLPKDRFSAERLKGVDSTLKIQPAKLEDSAVYLCASSLVGALNEKLFFGSGTQLSVL.

The rearrangement links TRBV7-9 to TRBJ2-6; possibly TRBD1 or TRBD2 for D (5 bases each). V lost 2 bases and J 2 bases, leaving 7 bases between the germline ends. CDR3 length: 15 residues. Per germline, CDR1 SEHNR and CDR2 FQNEAQ (reference sequence). The CDR3 DNA reads TGTGCCAGCAGCTTATGGGGACCTGGGGCCAACGTCCTGACTTTC. Its translation is CASSLWGPGANVLTF.

The genes are TRBV5-1 and TRBJ2-5; 10 nucleotides match TRBD2. The J call may be in error: the DNA end matches TRBJ2-7 better. CDR1 and CDR2 (germline): SGHRS, YFSETQ. The CDR3 has 15 residues. The CDR3 reads CASSQLAGPFYEQYF. In DNA form, the CDR3 reads TGCGCCAGCAGCCAACTAGCGGGGCCCTTCTACGAGCAGTACTTC.

The chain couples TRBV5-8 to TRBJ1-3; D uncertain. The CDR3 totals 15 residues. Germline V CDR1 and CDR2: SGHTS, YDEGEE. V dropped 2 bases and J dropped 0 bases, with 9 bases sitting between them. Here the CDR3 reads CASSLSKSSGNTIYF. In nucleotides, the CDR3 is TGTGCCAGCAGCTTAAGCAAAAGCTCTGGAAACACCATATATTTT.

The chain links TRBV15 to TRBJ1-5; TRBD1 aligns across 9 bases. The CDR3 is made up of 16 amino acids. The germline CDR1 and CDR2 sequences are LNHNV and YYDKDF (reference sequence). Trimming at V came to 1 base and at J to 6 bases, leaving 7 bases not matched to a gene. The CDR3 protein is CATSRGQQGASQPQHF. CDR3 coding DNA: TGTGCCACCAGCAGAGGCCAACAGGGGGCAAGTCAGCCCCAGCATTTT.

This clone was seen once. V and J are TRBV6-1 and TRBJ1-2; 9 nucleotides align to TRBD1. Germline V gives CDR1 MNHNS, CDR2 SASEGT. This CDR3 is built from 13 residues. V gave up 4 bases and J gave up 8 bases; unmatched junction bases: 5. CDR3 DNA sequence: TGTGCCAGCAGTGTATGGGACAGGGACGGCTACACCTTC. Amino acids: CASSVWDRDGYTF.

This CDR3 is CASSIINRNTEKLFF. The CDR3 DNA reads TGTGCCAGTAGTATTATAAACAGGAATACTGAAAAACTGTTTTTT. The V and J genes are TRBV19 and TRBJ1-4; tentatively, D is TRBD1 (5 bases). This CDR3 comprises 15 residues. The V and J ends lost 3 bases and 7 bases respectively, with 15 bases between them. Per germline, CDR1 LNHDA and CDR2 SQIVND (reference sequence). Together with reference TRBV19 and TRBJ1-4, the CDR3 gives the full variable domain: DGGITQSPKYLFRKEGQNVTLSCEQNLNHDAMYWYRQDPGQGLRLIYYSQIVNDFQKGDIAEGYSVSREKKESFPLTVTSAQKNPTAFYLCASSIINRNTEKLFFGSGTQLSVL.

CDR3 protein: CASSLQMNTEAFF. Here the CDR3 DNA reads TGTGCCAGCAGCTTACAGATGAACACTGAAGCTTTCTTT. The chain has TRBV5-4 and TRBJ1-1; D is uncertain. Trimming shortened V by 2 bases and J by 0 bases, and 5 bases separated the two germline ends. Per germline, CDR1 SGHNT and CDR2 YYREEE (reference sequence). The CDR3 totals 13 residues.

V usage is TRBV19 and J usage is TRBJ2-7, with no clear D. With 3 bases removed from V and 2 bases from J, the gap between germline ends came to 8 bases. Germline CDR1 is LNHDA and CDR2 is SQIVND (reference sequence). CDR3 length: 13 amino acids. The CDR3 reads CASSIGVTYEQYF. DNA for the CDR3: TGTGCCAGTAGTATTGGGGTGACCTACGAGCAGTACTTC.

The table lists this clone with a count of one. The chain employs TRBV5-4 and TRBJ2-1; 10 bases align to TRBD2. Germline V lookup: CDR1 SGHNT, CDR2 YYREEE (reference sequence). Trimming at V came to 4 bases and at J to 6 bases, leaving 10 bases not matched to a gene. The CDR3 length is 16 residues. CDR3 amino acids: CASSPSTSGFVNEQFF. CDR3 nucleotide sequence: TGTGCCAGCAGCCCCTCGACTAGCGGGTTTGTCAATGAGCAGTTCTTC.

The V call is TRBV2, the J call TRBJ1-1, with D maybe TRBD1 (6 bases). The germline V gene encodes CDR1 SNHLY and CDR2 FYNNEI. Trimming pared 6 bases from V and 0 bases from J, leaving 14 bases between. The CDR3 runs 15 residues. The CDR3 reads CASRDNRAMNTEAFF. The CDR3 nucleotides are TGTGCCAGCAGGGATAACAGGGCCATGAACACTGAAGCTTTCTTT.

This clone was seen a single time. The chain carries TRBV2 and TRBJ2-7; TRBD1 is a possible D gene (6 bases). Per the germline V gene, CDR1 is SNHLY and CDR2 is FYNNEI. CDR3 length: 13 amino acids. The ends were cut back, 5 bases at V and 3 bases at J, with 11 bases in the middle. CDR3 coding DNA: TGTGCCAGCAGTTATCGACAGGTCTACGAGCAGTACTTC. It specifies CASSYRQVYEQYF.